Sequencing of this T cell receptor (beta chain) was carried out in a study of blood T cell repertoires in COVID-19. The table came from immunoSEQ multiplex PCR; TCRdb's copy has only in-frame clones and leaves some out. The table has about 150,000 clones, roughly 80% seen once. CDR1 is SEHNR and CDR2 is FQNEAQ in the germline V gene (reference sequence). The CDR3 runs 15 residues. With 4 bases removed from V and 0 bases from J, the gap between germline ends came to 13 bases. Participant reports of clinical history set cohort assignment. The receptor was isolated from a woman between 35 and 50 years old who had recovered from COVID-19. The V and J genes are TRBV7-9 and TRBJ2-7, with D possibly matching TRBD1 (7 bases). The sequenced sample consisted of PBMCs or T cells enriched from blood (not recorded which). CDR3 residues: CASSSGGQNSYEQYF. The CDR3 region has the DNA TGTGCCAGCAGCTCCGGGGGACAGAACTCCTACGAGCAGTACTTC. Complete variable domain (other parts from reference TRBV7-9 and TRBJ2-7): DTGVSQNPRHKITKRGQNVTFRCDPISEHNRLYWYRQTLGQGPEFLTYFQNEAQLEKSRLLSDRFSAERPKGSFSTLEIQRTEQGDSAMYLCASSSGGQNSYEQYFGPGTRLTVT.